Reported below is one TCR beta chain. Its antigen is currently unknown. V was shortened by 0 bases and J by 4 bases, with 10 bases between the two germline ends. Per germline, CDR1 SGHAT and CDR2 FQNNGV. This CDR3 is built from 15 residues. The assay was immunoSEQ multiplex PCR, and TCRdb's table has in-frame clones only and misses some. Of some 10,000 clones listed, 80% to 90% are singletons. This record comes from a study of OX40 agonist ivuxolimab in advanced cancers. Study information: With a range of roughly 23 to 85, age averaged about 58 years, and more than 75% were male.

Study-wide results and limits: Determination of antigen specificity was not performed for the expanded peripheral T cells.

This chain links TRBV11-2 with TRBJ1-3; a weak D match, TRBD1 (5 bases). The source material was CD4+ or CD8+ T cells sorted from blood, sampled in a trial of the OX40 agonist ivuxolimab. This clonotype was obtained from an adult with an advanced solid tumor such as melanoma, head and neck, liver or kidney cancer. CDR3: CASSLDRRGGNTIYF. The CDR3 coding sequence is TGTGCCAGCAGCTTAGATCGGAGGGGCGGAAACACCATATATTTT.